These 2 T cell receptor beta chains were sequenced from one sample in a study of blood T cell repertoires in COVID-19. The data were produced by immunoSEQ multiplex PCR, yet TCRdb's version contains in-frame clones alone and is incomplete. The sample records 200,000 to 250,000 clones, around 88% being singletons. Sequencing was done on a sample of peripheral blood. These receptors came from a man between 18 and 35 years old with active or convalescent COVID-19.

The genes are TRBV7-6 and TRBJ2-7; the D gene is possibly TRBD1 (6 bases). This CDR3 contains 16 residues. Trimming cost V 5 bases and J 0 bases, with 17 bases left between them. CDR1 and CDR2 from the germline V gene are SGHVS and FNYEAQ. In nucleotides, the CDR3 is TGTGCCAGCAGCGAGAGTGGGGGCGGGCCCTCCTACGAGCAGTACTTC. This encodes CASSESGGGPSYEQYF.

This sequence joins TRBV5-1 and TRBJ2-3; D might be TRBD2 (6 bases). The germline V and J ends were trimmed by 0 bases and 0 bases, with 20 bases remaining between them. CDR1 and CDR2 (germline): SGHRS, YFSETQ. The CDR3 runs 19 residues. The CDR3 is CASSLELGSGTLSTDTQYF. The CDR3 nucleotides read TGCGCCAGCAGCTTGGAGTTAGGATCCGGGACTCTAAGCACAGATACGCAGTATTTT.